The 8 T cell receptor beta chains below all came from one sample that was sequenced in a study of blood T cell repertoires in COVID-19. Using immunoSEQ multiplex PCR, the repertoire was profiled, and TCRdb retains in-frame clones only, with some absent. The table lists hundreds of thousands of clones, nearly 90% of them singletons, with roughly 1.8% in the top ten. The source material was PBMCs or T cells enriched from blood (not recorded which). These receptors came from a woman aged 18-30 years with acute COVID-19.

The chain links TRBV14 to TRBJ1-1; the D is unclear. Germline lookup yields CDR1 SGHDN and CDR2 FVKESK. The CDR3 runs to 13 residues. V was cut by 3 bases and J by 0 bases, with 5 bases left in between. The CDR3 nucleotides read TGTGCCAGCAGCCAGTATCTGAACACTGAAGCTTTCTTT. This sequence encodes CASSQYLNTEAFF.

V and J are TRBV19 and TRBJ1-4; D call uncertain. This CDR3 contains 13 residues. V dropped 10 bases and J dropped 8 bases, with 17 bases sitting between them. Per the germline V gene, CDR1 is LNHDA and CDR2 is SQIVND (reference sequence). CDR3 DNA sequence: TGTGCCATCCGGTCCCAAAGGGAGGAAAAACTGTTTTTT. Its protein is CAIRSQREEKLFF.

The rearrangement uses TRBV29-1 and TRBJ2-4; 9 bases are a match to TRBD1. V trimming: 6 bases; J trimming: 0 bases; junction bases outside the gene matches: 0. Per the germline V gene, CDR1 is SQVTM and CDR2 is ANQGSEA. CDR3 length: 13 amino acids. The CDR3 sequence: CSVTGGAKNIQYF. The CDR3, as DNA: TGCAGCGTGACAGGGGGAGCCAAAAACATTCAGTACTTC.

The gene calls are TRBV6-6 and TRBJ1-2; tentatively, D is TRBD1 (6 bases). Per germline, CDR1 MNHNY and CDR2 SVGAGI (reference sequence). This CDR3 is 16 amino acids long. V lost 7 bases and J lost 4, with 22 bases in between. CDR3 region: CASTQLGTGPSYGYTF. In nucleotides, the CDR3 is TGTGCCAGCACACAACTCGGAACAGGGCCAAGCTATGGCTACACCTTC.

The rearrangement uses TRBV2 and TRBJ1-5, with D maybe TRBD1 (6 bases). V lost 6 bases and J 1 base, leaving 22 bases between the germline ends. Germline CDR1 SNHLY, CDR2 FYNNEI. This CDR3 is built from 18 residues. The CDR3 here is CASRPTYGGERSNQPQHF. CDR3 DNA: TGTGCCAGCAGGCCCACCTATGGGGGCGAGAGGAGCAATCAGCCCCAGCATTTT.

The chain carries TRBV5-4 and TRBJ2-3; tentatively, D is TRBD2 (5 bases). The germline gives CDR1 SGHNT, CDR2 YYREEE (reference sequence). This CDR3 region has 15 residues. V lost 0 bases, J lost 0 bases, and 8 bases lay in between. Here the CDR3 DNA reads TGTGCCAGCAGCTTGGCCACGGGAAGCACAGATACGCAGTATTTT. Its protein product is CASSLATGSTDTQYF. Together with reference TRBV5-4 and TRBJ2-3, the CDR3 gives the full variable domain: ETGVTQSPTHLIKTRGQQVTLRCSSQSGHNTVSWYQQALGQGPQFIFQYYREEENGRGNFPPRFSGLQFPNYSSELNVNALELDDSALYLCASSLATGSTDTQYFGPGTRLTVL.

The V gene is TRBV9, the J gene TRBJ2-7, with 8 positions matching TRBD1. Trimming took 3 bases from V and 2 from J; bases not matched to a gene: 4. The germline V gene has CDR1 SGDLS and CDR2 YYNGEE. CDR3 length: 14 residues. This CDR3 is CASSETGVPYEQYF. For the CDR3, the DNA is TGTGCCAGCAGCGAGACAGGGGTTCCCTACGAGCAGTACTTC.

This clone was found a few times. The CDR3 region has the DNA TGTGCCATCCTGCCGGGACAGGGTTACAATGAGCAGTTCTTC. Protein product: CAILPGQGYNEQFF. The chain combines TRBV10-3 with TRBJ2-1; TRBD1 agrees at 9 bases. CDR3 length: 14 amino acids. Germline CDR1 and CDR2: ENHRY and SYGVKD. The junction had 6 bases not matched to a gene; V was cut back by 8 bases and J by 4 bases.